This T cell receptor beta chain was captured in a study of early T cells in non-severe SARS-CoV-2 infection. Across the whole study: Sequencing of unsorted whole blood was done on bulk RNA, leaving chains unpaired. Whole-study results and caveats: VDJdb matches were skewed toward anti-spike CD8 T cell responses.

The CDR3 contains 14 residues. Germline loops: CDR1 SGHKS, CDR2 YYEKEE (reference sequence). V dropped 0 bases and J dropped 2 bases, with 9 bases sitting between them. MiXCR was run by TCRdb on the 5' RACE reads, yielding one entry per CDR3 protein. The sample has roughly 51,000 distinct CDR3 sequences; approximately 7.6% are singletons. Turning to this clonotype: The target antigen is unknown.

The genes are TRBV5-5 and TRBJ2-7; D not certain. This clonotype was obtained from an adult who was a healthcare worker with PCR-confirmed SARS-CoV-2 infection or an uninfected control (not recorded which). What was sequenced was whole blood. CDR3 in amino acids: CASSLVGVTYEQYF. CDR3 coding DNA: TGTGCCAGCAGCTTGGTCGGAGTTACCTACGAGCAGTACTTC.